These 4 T cell receptor beta chains were all obtained from the same sample, sequenced in a study of T cells in Graves' hyperthyroidism and ophthalmopathy. TCR beta CDR3 region amplification was performed from RNA transcripts. Primed by the HTBI set, a first-round RT-PCR was run on the TCR CDR3. TCRdb re-derived calls from the multiplex PCR reads in MiXCR, one entry per CDR3 protein. Of about 400,000 distinct CDR3 sequences listed, roughly 14% are singletons. The sample was blood. Source of these receptors: a man between 18 and 29 years old with Graves' ophthalmopathy.

J is TRBJ2-2 and V is TRBV4-1; 10 bases map to TRBD2. Trimming removed 1 base from V and 5 bases from J; junction bases left unmatched: 10. Germline V lookup: CDR1 MGHRA, CDR2 YSYEKL. The CDR3 contains 18 residues. CDR3 in DNA: TGCGCCAGCAGCCAAGCCGGCCTAGCGGGAGTTGGAACCGGGGAGCTGTTTTTT. Residues: CASSQAGLAGVGTGELFF.

Regarding this clonotype: A much larger clone sits a single nucleotide away, making a read error possible. The conserved closing phenylalanine or tryptophan is absent in this CDR3, likely reflecting a read error. The chain recombines TRBV9 with TRBJ2-7; TRBD2 matches 9 bases. V shed 3 bases and J 2 bases; nucleotides not matched to a gene: 12. The CDR3 consists of 17 residues. The germline V gene has CDR1 SGDLS and CDR2 YYNGEE. The CDR3 sequence: CASSGRLADLDPYEQYS. In nucleotides, the CDR3 is TGTGCCAGCAGCGGGAGACTAGCGGACCTTGATCCCTACGAGCAGTACTCC.

This clonotype was found many times. The chain couples TRBV7-8 to TRBJ2-7; 7 bases fit TRBD1. The CDR3 consists of 14 residues. Germline CDR1 reads SGHVS; CDR2 reads FQNEAQ. Trimming took 1 base from V and 4 from J; bases not matched to a gene: 4. CDR3 DNA: TGTGCCAGCAGCTTAGGAGGGGGCCAATACGAGCAGTACTTC. Its translation is CASSLGGGQYEQYF. The full variable domain, its missing parts supplied by reference TRBV7-8 and TRBJ2-7, is GAGVSQSPRYKVAKRGQDVALRCDPISGHVSLFWYQQALGQGPEFLTYFQNEAQLDKSGLPSDRFFAERPEGSVSTLKIQRTQQEDSAVYLCASSLGGGQYEQYFGPGTRLTVT.

In its sample, this clonotype was seen many times. The chain is built from TRBV3-1 and TRBJ2-1; 7 bases are shared with TRBD1. This CDR3 is 13 amino acids long. Germline V gene sequence: CDR1 LGHDT, CDR2 YNNKEL (reference sequence). With 4 bases clipped from V and 7 bases from J, the junction kept 4 bases outside the gene matches. The DNA for the CDR3 is TGTGCCAGCAGCCTTCTACAGGGGAATGAGCAGTTCTTC. Protein: CASSLLQGNEQFF.